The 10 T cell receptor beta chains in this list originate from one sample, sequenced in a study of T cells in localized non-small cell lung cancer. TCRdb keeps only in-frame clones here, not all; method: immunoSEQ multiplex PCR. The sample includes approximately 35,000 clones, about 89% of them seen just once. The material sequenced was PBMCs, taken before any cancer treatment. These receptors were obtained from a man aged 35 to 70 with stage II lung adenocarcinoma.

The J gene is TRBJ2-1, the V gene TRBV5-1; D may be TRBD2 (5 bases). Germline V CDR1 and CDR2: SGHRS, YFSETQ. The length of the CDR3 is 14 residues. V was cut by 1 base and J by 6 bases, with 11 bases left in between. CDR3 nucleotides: TGCGCCAGCAGCTTGACCTCGGGGAGCAATGAGCAGTTCTTC. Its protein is CASSLTSGSNEQFF.

The chain's CDR3 is CASSTPRLVPRGGGSYEQYF. As DNA, the CDR3 is TGTGCCAGTAGTACCCCACGGCTGGTCCCACGCGGGGGGGGCTCCTACGAGCAGTACTTC. The gene calls are TRBV19 and TRBJ2-7; TRBD2 matches 9 bases. The CDR3 has 20 amino acids. The germline V gene has CDR1 LNHDA and CDR2 SQIVND (reference sequence). The V and J ends lost 4 bases and 0 bases, in that order; junction bases with no gene match: 19. Looking up the rest from reference TRBV19 and TRBJ2-7 gives the full variable domain: DGGITQSPKYLFRKEGQNVTLSCEQNLNHDAMYWYRQDPGQGLRLIYYSQIVNDFQKGDIAEGYSVSREKKESFPLTVTSAQKNPTAFYLCASSTPRLVPRGGGSYEQYFGPGTRLTVT.

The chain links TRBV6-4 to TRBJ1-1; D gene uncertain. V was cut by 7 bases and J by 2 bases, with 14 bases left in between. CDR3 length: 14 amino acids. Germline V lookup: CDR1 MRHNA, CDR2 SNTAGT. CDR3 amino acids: CASTPSPGNTEAFF. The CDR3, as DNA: TGTGCCAGCACCCCATCCCCCGGTAACACTGAAGCTTTCTTT.

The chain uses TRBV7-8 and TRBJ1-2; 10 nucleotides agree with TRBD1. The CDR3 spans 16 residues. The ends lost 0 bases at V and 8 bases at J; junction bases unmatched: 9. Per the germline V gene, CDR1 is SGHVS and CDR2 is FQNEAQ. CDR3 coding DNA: TGTGCCAGCAGCTTAGCGATGGGGACAGGGGTCGGGGGCTACACCTTC. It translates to CASSLAMGTGVGGYTF.

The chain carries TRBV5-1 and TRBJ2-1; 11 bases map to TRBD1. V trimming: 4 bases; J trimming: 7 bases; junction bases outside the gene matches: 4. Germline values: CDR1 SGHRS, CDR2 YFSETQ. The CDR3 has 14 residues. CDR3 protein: CASSQGQGGNEQFF. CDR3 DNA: TGCGCCAGCAGCCAGGGACAGGGGGGTAATGAGCAGTTCTTC.

The CDR3 loop is CASSQRGAEEWTEAFF. The CDR3 nucleotides read TGCGCCAGCAGTCAGCGGGGGGCCGAGGAATGGACTGAAGCTTTCTTT. The genes are TRBV23-1 and TRBJ1-1; D perhaps matches TRBD1 (6 bases). TRBV23-1 is treated as an ORF (open reading frame) with a function not yet certain. The V end was cut by 3 bases, the J end by 5 bases, with 19 bases between. The CDR3 covers 16 residues.

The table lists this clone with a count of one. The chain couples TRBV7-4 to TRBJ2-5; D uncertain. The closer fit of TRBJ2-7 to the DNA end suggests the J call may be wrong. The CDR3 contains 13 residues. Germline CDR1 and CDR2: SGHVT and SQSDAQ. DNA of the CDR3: TGTGCCAGCAGCCCAGTCGAATTCTACGAGCAGTACTTC. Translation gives CASSPVEFYEQYF.

The CDR3 reads CASPWEEAFF. The CDR3 DNA sequence: TGTGCCAGCCCTTGGGAGGAAGCTTTCTTT. The chain recombines TRBV28 with TRBJ1-1, with D hard to call. This CDR3 is 10 amino acids long. CDR1 and CDR2 (germline): MDHEN, SYDVKM. The V end lost 8 bases, the J end lost 8 bases, and 9 bases lay between the germline ends.

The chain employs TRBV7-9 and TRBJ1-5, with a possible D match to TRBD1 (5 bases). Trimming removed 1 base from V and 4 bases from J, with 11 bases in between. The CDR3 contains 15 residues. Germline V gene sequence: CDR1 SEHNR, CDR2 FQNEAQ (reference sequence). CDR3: CASSLDAGRNQPQHF. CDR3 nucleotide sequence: TGTGCCAGCAGCTTAGATGCAGGGAGGAATCAGCCCCAGCATTTT.

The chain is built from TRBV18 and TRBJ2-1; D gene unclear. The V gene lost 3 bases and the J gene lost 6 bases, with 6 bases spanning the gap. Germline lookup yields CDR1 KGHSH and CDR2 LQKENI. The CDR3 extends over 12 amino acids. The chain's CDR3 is CASSPRSNEQFF. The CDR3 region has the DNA TGTGCCAGCTCACCCCGGAGCAATGAGCAGTTCTTC.